Described below is a single T cell receptor (beta chain) sequence and its context. Antigen: not known. The CDR3 extends over 13 amino acids. The germline V gene encodes CDR1 LNHDA and CDR2 SQIVND (reference sequence). Trimming took 5 bases from V and 5 from J, leaving 12 bases between them. The entry originates in a study of OX40 agonist ivuxolimab in advanced cancers. At the level of the study: The group had a mean age of 60 years, ranged from roughly 20 to 80, and was just under 85% male. Study-level findings and limits: At 0.1 to 3.0 mg/kg and by week 6, clonal expansion occurred in CD4+ and CD8+ blood T cells.

Assay: immunoSEQ multiplex PCR; the TCRdb copy retains only in-frame clones and omits some. The table includes approximately 57,000 clones, roughly 87% detected once. Patients who had autoimmune disease history or got systemic immunosuppression were left out. This clonotype was sampled from an adult with an advanced solid tumor such as melanoma, head and neck, liver or kidney cancer. The J gene is TRBJ1-1, the V gene TRBV19; D not certain. This sample comprised CD4+ or CD8+ T cells sorted from blood, obtained in a trial of the OX40 agonist ivuxolimab. The CDR3 sequence is CASSLYLGTEAFF. CDR3 nucleotides: TGTGCCAGTAGTCTATATTTAGGAACTGAAGCTTTCTTT.